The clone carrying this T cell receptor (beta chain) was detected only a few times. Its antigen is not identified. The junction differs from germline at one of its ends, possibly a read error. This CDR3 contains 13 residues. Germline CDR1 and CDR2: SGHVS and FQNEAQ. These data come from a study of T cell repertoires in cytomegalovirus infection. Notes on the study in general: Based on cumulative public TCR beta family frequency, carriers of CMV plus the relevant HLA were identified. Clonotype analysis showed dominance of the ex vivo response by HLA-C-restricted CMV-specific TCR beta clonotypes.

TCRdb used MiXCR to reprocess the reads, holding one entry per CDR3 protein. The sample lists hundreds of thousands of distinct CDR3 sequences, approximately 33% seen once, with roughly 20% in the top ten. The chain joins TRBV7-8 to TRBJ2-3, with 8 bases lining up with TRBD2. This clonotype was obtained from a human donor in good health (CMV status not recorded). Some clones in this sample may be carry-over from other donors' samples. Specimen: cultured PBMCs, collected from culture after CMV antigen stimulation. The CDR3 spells CASSLARVGGGHF. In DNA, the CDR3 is TGTGCCAGCAGCTTAGCGCGGGTCGGGGGGGGGCATTTT.